Only a few counts were recorded for the clone carrying this TCR beta chain. Unique molecular identifiers were built into the TCRbeta library. TCRdb ran MiXCR on the PCR reads and lists one entry per CDR3 protein. The table shows approximately 510,000 distinct CDR3 sequences, with about a sixth occurring only once. V shed 3 bases, J shed 0 bases, and the junction held 18 bases outside the gene matches. Germline V gives CDR1 DFQATT, CDR2 SNEGSKA (reference sequence). This CDR3 spans 20 amino acids. This entry comes from a study of T-cell reconstitution after alpha-beta-depleted transplantation in children.

Material: PBMCs from the stem cell graft donor, obtained from the stem cell graft. This clonotype was sampled from a human donor who donated a stem cell graft to a child with acute lymphoblastic leukemia. V and J are TRBV20-1 and TRBJ2-1; 9 positions match TRBD2. CDR3 in DNA: TGCAGTGCTAGGGAGCCCCGTCCAGGGAGACTAGCGGCCTCCTACAATGAGCAGTTCTTC. It codes for CSAREPRPGRLAASYNEQFF.